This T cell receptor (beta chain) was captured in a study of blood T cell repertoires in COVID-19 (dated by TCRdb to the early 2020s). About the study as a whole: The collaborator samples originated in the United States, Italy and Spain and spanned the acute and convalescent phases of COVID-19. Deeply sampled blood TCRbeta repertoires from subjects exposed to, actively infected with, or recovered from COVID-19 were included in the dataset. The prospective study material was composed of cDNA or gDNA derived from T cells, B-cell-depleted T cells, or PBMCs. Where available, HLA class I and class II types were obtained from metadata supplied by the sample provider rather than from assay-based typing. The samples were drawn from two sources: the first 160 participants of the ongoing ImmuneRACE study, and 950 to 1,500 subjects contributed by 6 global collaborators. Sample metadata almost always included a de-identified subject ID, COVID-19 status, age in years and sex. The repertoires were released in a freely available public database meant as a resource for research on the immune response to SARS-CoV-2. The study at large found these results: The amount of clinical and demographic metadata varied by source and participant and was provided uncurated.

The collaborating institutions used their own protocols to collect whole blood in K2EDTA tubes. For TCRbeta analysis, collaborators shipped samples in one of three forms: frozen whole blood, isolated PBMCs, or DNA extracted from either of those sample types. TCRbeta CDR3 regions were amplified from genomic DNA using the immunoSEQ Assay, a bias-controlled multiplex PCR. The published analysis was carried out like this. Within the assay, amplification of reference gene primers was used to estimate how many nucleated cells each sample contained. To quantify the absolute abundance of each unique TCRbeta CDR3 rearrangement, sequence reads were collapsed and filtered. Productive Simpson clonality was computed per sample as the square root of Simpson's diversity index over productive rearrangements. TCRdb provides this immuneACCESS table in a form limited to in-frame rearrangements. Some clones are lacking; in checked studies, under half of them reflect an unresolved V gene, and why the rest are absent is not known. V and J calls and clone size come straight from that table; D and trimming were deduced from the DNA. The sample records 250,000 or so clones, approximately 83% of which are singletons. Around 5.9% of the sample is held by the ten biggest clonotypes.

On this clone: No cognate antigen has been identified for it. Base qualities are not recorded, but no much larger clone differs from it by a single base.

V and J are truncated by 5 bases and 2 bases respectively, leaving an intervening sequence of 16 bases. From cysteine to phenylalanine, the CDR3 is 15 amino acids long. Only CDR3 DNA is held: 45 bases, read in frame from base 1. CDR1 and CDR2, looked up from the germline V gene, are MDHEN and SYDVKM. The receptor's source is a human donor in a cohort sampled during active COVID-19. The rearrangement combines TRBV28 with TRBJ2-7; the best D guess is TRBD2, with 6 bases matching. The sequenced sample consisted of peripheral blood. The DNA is TGTGCCAGCAGTACGAGGAGCGGGCCGCCCTACGAGCAGTACTTC. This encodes CASSTRSGPPYEQYF.